These 21 T cell receptor beta chains were all obtained from the same sample, sequenced in a study of cytomegalovirus exposure and HLA in healthy donors (dated by TCRdb to 2016 to 2017). The method behind the library was the immunoSEQ multiplex PCR assay. The multiplex PCR relied on a mix of 60 forward primers for TCR Vbeta segments and 13 reverse primers for TCR Jbeta segments. In TCRdb, the immuneACCESS table is reduced to in-frame sequences with V and J assigned. These tables do not hold every clone; where another copy was compared, an unresolved V gene accounts for under half, and the others remain unexplained. Here the sample has almost 90,000 clones; 85% occur a single time. Together, the top ten hold 6.5% to 9% of the sample. The sequencing input was PBMCs. The receptors originated from a man between 35 and 55 years old in good health and CMV-seropositive.

The chain recombines TRBV4-1 with TRBJ2-2, with D maybe TRBD1 (7 bases). The CDR3 consists of 17 residues. Germline CDR1 is MGHRA and CDR2 is YSYEKL. V dropped 0 bases and J dropped 2 bases, with 13 bases sitting between them. CDR3 amino acids: CASSQDWRGRNTGELFF. CDR3 DNA: TGCGCCAGCAGCCAAGACTGGAGGGGGCGCAACACCGGGGAGCTGTTTTTT.

This chain uses TRBV6-6 with TRBJ1-2, with D perhaps TRBD1 (6 bases). V lost 1 base and J 0 bases, leaving 9 bases between the germline ends. The germline gives CDR1 MNHNY, CDR2 SVGAGI (reference sequence). The length of the CDR3 is 15 residues. CDR3 region: CASSYWTDANYGYTF. CDR3 DNA: TGTGCCAGCAGTTACTGGACAGACGCTAACTATGGCTACACCTTC.

The genes are TRBV14 and TRBJ2-2; weak D call: TRBD1 (5 bases). The V end was cut by 0 bases, the J end by 4 bases, with 15 bases between. There are 17 residues in the CDR3. Germline CDR1 and CDR2: SGHDN and FVKESK. CDR3 amino acids: CASSQDWGDVPTGELFF. The CDR3 region has the DNA TGTGCCAGCAGCCAAGACTGGGGCGATGTACCCACCGGGGAGCTGTTTTTT. The full variable domain, with the rest looked up from reference TRBV14 and TRBJ2-2, is EAGVTQFPSHSVIEKGQTVTLRCDPISGHDNLYWYRRVMGKEIKFLLHFVKESKQDESGMPNNRFLAERTGGTYSTLKVQPAELEDSGVYFCASSQDWGDVPTGELFFGEGSRLTVL.

This rearrangement joins TRBV11-3 to TRBJ1-4, with 9 bases fitting TRBD1. V dropped 5 bases and J dropped 14; count of bases not matched to a gene: 9. The CDR3 extends over 13 amino acids. Germline V gene sequence: CDR1 SGHNT, CDR2 YENEEA. The DNA for the CDR3 is TGTGCCAGCAGCCCGTCCGGGACAGGGACGCTGTTTTTT. Translation gives CASSPSGTGTLFF.

This chain uses TRBV6-5 with TRBJ1-6; TRBD1 agrees at 7 bases. Germline V gene sequence: CDR1 MNHEY, CDR2 SVGAGI. The CDR3 extends over 13 amino acids. The V gene end was trimmed by 6 bases and the J gene end by 10 bases; junction bases not matched to a gene: 6. CDR3 loop: CASSRGSQSPLHF. DNA of the CDR3: TGTGCCAGCAGCAGGGGGAGCCAATCACCCCTCCACTTT.

A few counts support this clone. This chain links TRBV20-1 with TRBJ1-2, with unresolved D. The CDR3 is made up of 11 amino acids. The germline V gene encodes CDR1 DFQATT and CDR2 SNEGSKA (reference sequence). V was trimmed by 6 bases and J by 3 bases, leaving 8 bases between them. The CDR3 here is CSAHQDYGYTF. CDR3 DNA: TGCAGTGCACATCAAGACTATGGCTACACCTTC.

The chain uses TRBV7-3 and TRBJ2-5; a possible D gene is TRBD2 (6 bases). The CDR3 spans 13 residues. The V gene's germline CDR1 is SGHTA and CDR2 FQGTGA. Trimming stripped 3 bases from V and 5 bases from J, with 10 bases between. The DNA of the CDR3 is TGTGCCAGCAGCTTTGGAGGGGAGGAGACCCAGTACTTC. Encoded protein: CASSFGGEETQYF.

V is TRBV5-1 and J is TRBJ1-4; D is possibly TRBD1 (6 bases). Trimming took off 5 bases at V and 7 bases at J, with 15 bases between the two ends. Germline V lookup: CDR1 SGHRS, CDR2 YFSETQ. The CDR3 sequence is 14 residues long. The CDR3 DNA sequence: TGCGCCAGCAGAAGGGGGGGCGGTATTGAAAAACTGTTTTTT. This sequence encodes CASRRGGGIEKLFF.

This chain connects TRBV5-1 to TRBJ1-1; TRBD1 matches at 12 bases. The V and J ends lost 0 bases and 1 base, in that order; junction bases with no gene match: 4. This CDR3 region has 17 residues. Germline assignment: CDR1 SGHRS and CDR2 YFSETQ. For the CDR3, the DNA is TGCGCCAGCAGCTTGGTGGGACAGGGGGCTGGGAACACTGAAGCTTTCTTT. Translated, it gives CASSLVGQGAGNTEAFF.

The chain joins TRBV5-6 to TRBJ2-2; 9 bases are a match to TRBD1. CDR3 length: 15 amino acids. Trimming took 4 bases from V and 5 from J; bases not matched to a gene: 6. Per germline, CDR1 SGHDT and CDR2 YYEEEE. CDR3 residues: CASSPGQGRTGELFF. As DNA, the CDR3 is TGTGCCAGCAGCCCGGGACAGGGTCGGACCGGGGAGCTGTTTTTT.

The chain is built from TRBV5-1 and TRBJ2-3, with a weak D call TRBD2 (6 bases). The CDR3 runs to 13 residues. Germline-derived CDR1 and CDR2 are SGHRS and YFSETQ. The V end was cut by 5 bases, the J end by 11 bases, with 18 bases between. CDR3: CASSAAGQEGQYF. CDR3 bases: TGCGCCAGCAGTGCGGCGGGCCAGGAGGGGCAGTATTTT. The variable domain in full, completed from reference TRBV5-1 and TRBJ2-3, reads KAGVTQTPRYLIKTRGQQVTLSCSPISGHRSVSWYQQTPGQGLQFLFEYFSETQRNKGNFPGRFSGRQFSNSRSEMNVSTLELGDSALYLCASSAAGQEGQYFGPGTRLTVL.

The CDR3 spells CASAEIGQGSIEQYF. CDR3 sequence (DNA): TGTGCCAGCGCTGAGATAGGACAGGGGTCCATCGAGCAGTACTTC. The rearrangement joins TRBV5-5 to TRBJ2-7, with TRBD1 matching 9 bases. The CDR3 is 15 residues long. Germline V gene sequence: CDR1 SGHKS, CDR2 YYEKEE (reference sequence). Germline trimming cut 7 bases from V and 6 bases from J; bases unmatched to any gene: 14.

The chain couples TRBV6-1 to TRBJ2-7; possibly TRBD1 for D (6 bases). CDR3 length: 12 amino acids. Trimming shortened V by 2 bases and J by 6 bases, and 8 bases separated the two germline ends. Germline V lookup: CDR1 MNHNS, CDR2 SASEGT. The CDR3 loop reads CASSERGGEQYF. The CDR3 nucleotides are TGTGCCAGCAGTGAAAGAGGGGGCGAGCAGTACTTC.

The gene calls are TRBV7-9 and TRBJ2-5; TRBD2 matches at 9 bases. V was pared by 4 bases and J by 3 bases, with 3 bases of the junction left unmatched. The CDR3 extends over 14 amino acids. Per the germline V gene, CDR1 is SEHNR and CDR2 is FQNEAQ (reference sequence). Here the CDR3 DNA reads TGTGCCAGCAGCTCAGCGGGAGGTAAAGAGACCCAGTACTTC. Amino acid sequence: CASSSAGGKETQYF.

The rearrangement uses TRBV7-9 and TRBJ1-4; D is possibly TRBD1 (6 bases). The CDR3 sequence is 16 residues long. Germline CDR1 is SEHNR and CDR2 is FQNEAQ (reference sequence). V lost 5 bases, J lost 3 bases, and 16 bases lay in between. The CDR3 bases are TGTGCCAGCAGCCTGGGTGGGACAACGTCTAATGAAAAACTGTTTTTT. This sequence encodes CASSLGGTTSNEKLFF. The whole variable domain, filled in from reference TRBV7-9 and TRBJ1-4, reads DTGVSQNPRHKITKRGQNVTFRCDPISEHNRLYWYRQTLGQGPEFLTYFQNEAQLEKSRLLSDRFSAERPKGSFSTLEIQRTEQGDSAMYLCASSLGGTTSNEKLFFGSGTQLSVL.

The chain uses TRBV9 and TRBJ2-5; 7 positions agree with TRBD2. This CDR3 has 16 amino acids. The trim removed 0 bases at V and 3 bases at J, leaving 8 bases unmatched. Germline CDR1 is SGDLS and CDR2 is YYNGEE. CDR3 in amino acids: CASSVGGRRGEETQYF. In DNA, the CDR3 is TGTGCCAGCAGCGTAGGTGGCCGTCGGGGGGAAGAGACCCAGTACTTC. The full variable domain, its missing parts supplied by reference TRBV9 and TRBJ2-5, is DSGVTQTPKHLITATGQRVTLRCSPRSGDLSVYWYQQSLDQGLQFLIQYYNGEERAKGNILERFSAQQFPDLHSELNLSSLELGDSALYFCASSVGGRRGEETQYFGPGTRLLVL.

The chain links TRBV5-6 to TRBJ2-3; TRBD1 might be the D (6 bases). V shed 0 bases and J shed 2 bases, with 10 bases lying between them. This CDR3 comprises 15 residues. CDR1 is SGHDT, CDR2 YYEEEE, per germline. DNA of the CDR3: TGTGCCAGCAGCTTGGCTGTGGGGGCCACAGATACGCAGTATTTT. Translated, it gives CASSLAVGATDTQYF.

The rearrangement joins TRBV4-1 to TRBJ2-1, with a possible D match to TRBD2 (5 bases). CDR1 MGHRA and CDR2 YSYEKL come from the germline V gene. V lost 1 base and J 6 bases, leaving 10 bases between the germline ends. The CDR3 spans 14 residues. Here the CDR3 DNA reads TGCGCCAGCAGCCAAGCCCCGGGGTTCAATGAGCAGTTCTTC. Protein product: CASSQAPGFNEQFF.

The CDR3 DNA reads as TGTGCCAGCAGTGAAGCGATACGACAGGGGAAGGGGTCTAATGAAAAACTGTTTTTT. It encodes CASSEAIRQGKGSNEKLFF. This chain connects TRBV2 to TRBJ1-4; 8 positions match TRBD1. The CDR3 is made up of 19 amino acids. Germline CDR1 reads SNHLY; CDR2 reads FYNNEI. The V and J ends lost 0 bases and 3 bases, in that order; junction bases with no gene match: 12. The whole variable domain, remainder taken from reference TRBV2 and TRBJ1-4, is EPEVTQTPSHQVTQMGQEVILRCVPISNHLYFYWYRQILGQKVEFLVSFYNNEISEKSEIFDDQFSVERPDGSNFTLKIRSTKLEDSAMYFCASSEAIRQGKGSNEKLFFGSGTQLSVL.

V and J are TRBV5-1 and TRBJ2-7; weak D call: TRBD2 (5 bases). The CDR3 length is 14 residues. V was pared by 1 base and J by 0 bases, with 8 bases between. The germline V gene has CDR1 SGHRS and CDR2 YFSETQ. In nucleotides, the CDR3 is TGCGCCAGCAGCTTGCAAGGGAGCTCCTACGAGCAGTACTTC. Protein product: CASSLQGSSYEQYF.

This clone came up once. V and J are TRBV28 and TRBJ1-2, with a weak D call TRBD1 (6 bases). Per the germline V gene, CDR1 is MDHEN and CDR2 is SYDVKM. The V end was cut by 6 bases, the J end by 4 bases, with 12 bases between. The CDR3 sequence is 13 residues long. The CDR3 protein is CASRVGQIYGYTF. For the CDR3, the DNA is TGTGCCAGCAGGGTAGGACAGATCTATGGCTACACCTTC.